Detailed here is one TCR beta chain. Its antigen remains unidentified. Other DNA sequences within the sample encode an identical CDR3. The CDR3 totals 14 residues. Germline CDR1 SGHTS, CDR2 YDEGEE. V lost 1 base and J 6 bases, leaving 10 bases between the germline ends. This specimen belongs to a study of cytomegalovirus exposure and HLA in healthy donors. In the study overall: Early on, a data release was issued that held 85 million to 95 million unique TCRs from HLA-typed donors. Findings and limits, study-wide: It was assumed in the presence/absence analyses that sequencing depth was roughly uniform across donors.

The PCR employed 60 Vbeta primers together with 13 Jbeta primers. Only in-frame clones appear in the TCRdb table, and some are missing; sequencing was by immunoSEQ multiplex PCR. The sample records 85,000 to 90,000 clones, approximately 90% being singletons. The sequenced sample consisted of PBMCs. This chain uses TRBV5-8 with TRBJ2-2; the D gene is possibly TRBD1 (6 bases). This receptor was identified in a man aged 18 to 30 in good health and CMV-seronegative. CDR3 sequence (DNA): TGTGCCAGCAGCTTGCAGGGGTTGGCCGGGGAGCTGTTTTTT. Translated, it gives CASSLQGLAGELFF.